This T cell receptor (beta chain) was profiled in a study of cytomegalovirus exposure and HLA in healthy donors. The PCR employed 60 Vbeta primers together with 13 Jbeta primers. TCRdb keeps only in-frame clones here, not all; method: immunoSEQ multiplex PCR. The data contain roughly 77,000 clones, 60% to 85% of them singletons. The CDR3 runs to 15 residues. Germline V gene data show CDR1 as MNHEY and CDR2 as SVGAGI. V lost 4 bases and J lost 6; bases outside the gene matches: 9. This chain connects TRBV6-5 to TRBJ2-7, with 10 bases matching TRBD2. The sample consisted of PBMCs. This sequence was found in a man aged 40-50 years in good health and CMV-seronegative. This CDR3 reads CASSWGSGRLVEQYF. The CDR3 DNA reads TGTGCCAGCAGTTGGGGTAGCGGGAGGTTAGTCGAGCAGTACTTC.